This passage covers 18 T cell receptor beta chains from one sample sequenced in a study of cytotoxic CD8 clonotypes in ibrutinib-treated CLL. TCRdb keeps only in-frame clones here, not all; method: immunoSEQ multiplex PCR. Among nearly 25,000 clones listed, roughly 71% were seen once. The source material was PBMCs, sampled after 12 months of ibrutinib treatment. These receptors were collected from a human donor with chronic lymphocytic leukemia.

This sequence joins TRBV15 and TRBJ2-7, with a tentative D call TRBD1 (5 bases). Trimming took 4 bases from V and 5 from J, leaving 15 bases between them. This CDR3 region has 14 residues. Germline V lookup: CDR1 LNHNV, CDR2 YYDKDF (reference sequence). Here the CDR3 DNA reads TGTGCCACCAGCAATCGACAGACCGGCGACGAGCAGTACTTC. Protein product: CATSNRQTGDEQYF.

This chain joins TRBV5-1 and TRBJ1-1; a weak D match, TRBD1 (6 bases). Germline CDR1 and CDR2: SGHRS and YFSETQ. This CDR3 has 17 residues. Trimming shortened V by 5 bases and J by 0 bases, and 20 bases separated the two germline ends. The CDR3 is CASRPGAGATMNTEAFF. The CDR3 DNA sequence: TGCGCCAGCAGACCCGGCGCAGGGGCCACTATGAACACTGAAGCTTTCTTT.

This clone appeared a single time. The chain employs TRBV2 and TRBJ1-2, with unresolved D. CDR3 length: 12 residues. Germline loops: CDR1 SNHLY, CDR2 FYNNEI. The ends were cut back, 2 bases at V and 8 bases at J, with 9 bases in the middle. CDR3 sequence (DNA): TGTGCCAGCAGTGAAATGTGGATAGGCTACACCTTC. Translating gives CASSEMWIGYTF.

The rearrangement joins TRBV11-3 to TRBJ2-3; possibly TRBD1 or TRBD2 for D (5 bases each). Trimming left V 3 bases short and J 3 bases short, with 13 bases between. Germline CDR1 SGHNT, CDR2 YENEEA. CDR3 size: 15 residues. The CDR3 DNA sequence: TGTGCCAGCAGCTTCGGCCAGGGAGTTACAGATACGCAGTATTTT. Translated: CASSFGQGVTDTQYF.

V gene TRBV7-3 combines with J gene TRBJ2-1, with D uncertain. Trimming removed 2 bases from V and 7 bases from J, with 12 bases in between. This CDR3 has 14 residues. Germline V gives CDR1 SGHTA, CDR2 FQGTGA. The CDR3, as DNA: TGTGCCAGCAGCTTATCCGTGACGGTGAATGAGCAGTTCTTC. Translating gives CASSLSVTVNEQFF.

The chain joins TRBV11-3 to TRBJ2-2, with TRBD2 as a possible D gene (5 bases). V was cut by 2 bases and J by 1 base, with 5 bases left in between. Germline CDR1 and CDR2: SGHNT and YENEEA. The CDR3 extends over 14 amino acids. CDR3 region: CASSLRGNTGELFF. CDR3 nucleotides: TGTGCCAGCAGCTTACGGGGGAACACCGGGGAGCTGTTTTTT.

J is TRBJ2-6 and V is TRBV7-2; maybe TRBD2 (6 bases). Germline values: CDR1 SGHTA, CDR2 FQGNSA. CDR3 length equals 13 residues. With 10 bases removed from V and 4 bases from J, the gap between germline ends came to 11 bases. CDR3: CATGRGGANVLTF. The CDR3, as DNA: TGTGCCACCGGCCGGGGGGGGGCCAACGTCCTGACTTTC.

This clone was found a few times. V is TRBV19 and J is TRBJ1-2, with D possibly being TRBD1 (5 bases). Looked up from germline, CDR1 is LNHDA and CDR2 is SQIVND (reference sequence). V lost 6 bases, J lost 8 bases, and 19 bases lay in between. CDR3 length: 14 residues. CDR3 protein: CASSQTLQAPGYTF. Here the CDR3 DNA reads TGTGCCAGTAGCCAAACGTTACAGGCTCCGGGCTACACCTTC.

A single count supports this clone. CDR3 loop: CASSDRAIGREKLFF. CDR3 DNA: TGTGCCAGCTCGGACAGGGCCATCGGGAGGGAAAAACTGTTTTTT. The rearrangement uses TRBV2 and TRBJ1-4; 8 bases are shared with TRBD1. The length of the CDR3 is 15 residues. The ends lost 8 bases at V and 8 bases at J; junction bases unmatched: 13. Per the germline V gene, CDR1 is SNHLY and CDR2 is FYNNEI.

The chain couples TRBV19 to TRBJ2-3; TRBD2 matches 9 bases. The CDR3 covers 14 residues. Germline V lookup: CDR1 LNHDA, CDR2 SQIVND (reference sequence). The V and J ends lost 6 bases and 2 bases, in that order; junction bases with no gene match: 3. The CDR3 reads CASRRGLATDTQYF. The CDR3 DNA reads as TGTGCCAGTAGAAGGGGACTAGCCACAGATACGCAGTATTTT.

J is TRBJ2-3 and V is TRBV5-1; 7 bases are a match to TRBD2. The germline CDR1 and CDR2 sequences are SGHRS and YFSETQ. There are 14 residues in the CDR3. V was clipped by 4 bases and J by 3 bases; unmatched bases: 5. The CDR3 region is CASSAVLATDTQYF. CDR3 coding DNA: TGCGCCAGCAGCGCCGTACTAGCGACAGATACGCAGTATTTT.

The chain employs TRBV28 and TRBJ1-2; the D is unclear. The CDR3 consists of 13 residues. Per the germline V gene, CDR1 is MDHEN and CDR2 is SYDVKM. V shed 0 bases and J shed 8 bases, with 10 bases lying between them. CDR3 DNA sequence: TGTGCCAGCAGTTTATGGTCAGGAGGGGGCTACACCTTC. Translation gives CASSLWSGGGYTF.

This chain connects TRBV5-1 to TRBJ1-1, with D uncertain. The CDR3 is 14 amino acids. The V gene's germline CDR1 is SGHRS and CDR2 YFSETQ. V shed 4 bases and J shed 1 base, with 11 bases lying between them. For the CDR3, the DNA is TGCGCCAGCAGCCTCGGACGGGAGAACACTGAAGCTTTCTTT. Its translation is CASSLGRENTEAFF. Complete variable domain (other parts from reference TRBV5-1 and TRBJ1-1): KAGVTQTPRYLIKTRGQQVTLSCSPISGHRSVSWYQQTPGQGLQFLFEYFSETQRNKGNFPGRFSGRQFSNSRSEMNVSTLELGDSALYLCASSLGRENTEAFFGQGTRLTVV.

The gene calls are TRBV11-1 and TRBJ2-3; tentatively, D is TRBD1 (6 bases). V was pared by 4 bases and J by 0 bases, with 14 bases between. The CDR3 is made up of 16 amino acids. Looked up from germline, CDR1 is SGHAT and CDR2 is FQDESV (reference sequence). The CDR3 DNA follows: TGTGCCAGCAGCTCCGACAGGATCCCTAGCACAGATACGCAGTATTTT. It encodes CASSSDRIPSTDTQYF. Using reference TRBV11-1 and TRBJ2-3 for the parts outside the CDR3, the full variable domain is EAEVAQSPRYKITEKSQAVAFWCDPISGHATLYWYRQILGQGPELLVQFQDESVVDDSQLPKDRFSAERLKGVDSTLKIQPAELGDSAMYLCASSSDRIPSTDTQYFGPGTRLTVL.

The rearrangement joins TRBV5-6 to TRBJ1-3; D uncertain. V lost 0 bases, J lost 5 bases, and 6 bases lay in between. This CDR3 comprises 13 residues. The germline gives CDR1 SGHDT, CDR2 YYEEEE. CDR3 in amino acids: CASSLGGRNTIYF. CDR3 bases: TGTGCCAGCAGCTTGGGCGGAAGAAACACCATATATTTT. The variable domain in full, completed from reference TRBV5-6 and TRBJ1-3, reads DAGVTQSPTHLIKTRGQQVTLRCSPKSGHDTVSWYQQALGQGPQFIFQYYEEEERQRGNFPDRFSGHQFPNYSSELNVNALLLGDSALYLCASSLGGRNTIYFGEGSWLTVV.

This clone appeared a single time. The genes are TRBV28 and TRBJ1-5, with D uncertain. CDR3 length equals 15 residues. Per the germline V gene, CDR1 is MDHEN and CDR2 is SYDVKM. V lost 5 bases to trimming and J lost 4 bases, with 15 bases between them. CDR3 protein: CASSKHDEGNQPQHF. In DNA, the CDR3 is TGTGCCAGCAGTAAACATGATGAGGGTAATCAGCCCCAGCATTTT.

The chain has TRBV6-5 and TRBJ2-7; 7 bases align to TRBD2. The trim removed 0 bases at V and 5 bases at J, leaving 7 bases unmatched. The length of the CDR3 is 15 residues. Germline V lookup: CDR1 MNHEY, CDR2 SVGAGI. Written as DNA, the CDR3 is TGTGCCAGCAGTTACTCAGCGGGGATTCAGGACGAGCAGTACTTC. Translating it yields CASSYSAGIQDEQYF.

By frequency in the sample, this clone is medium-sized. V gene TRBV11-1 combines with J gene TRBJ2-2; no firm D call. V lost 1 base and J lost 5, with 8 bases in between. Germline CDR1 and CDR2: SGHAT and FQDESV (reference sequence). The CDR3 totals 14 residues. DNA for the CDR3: TGTGCCAGCAGCTTAGTCGACAAAACCGGGGAGCTGTTTTTT. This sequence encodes CASSLVDKTGELFF.